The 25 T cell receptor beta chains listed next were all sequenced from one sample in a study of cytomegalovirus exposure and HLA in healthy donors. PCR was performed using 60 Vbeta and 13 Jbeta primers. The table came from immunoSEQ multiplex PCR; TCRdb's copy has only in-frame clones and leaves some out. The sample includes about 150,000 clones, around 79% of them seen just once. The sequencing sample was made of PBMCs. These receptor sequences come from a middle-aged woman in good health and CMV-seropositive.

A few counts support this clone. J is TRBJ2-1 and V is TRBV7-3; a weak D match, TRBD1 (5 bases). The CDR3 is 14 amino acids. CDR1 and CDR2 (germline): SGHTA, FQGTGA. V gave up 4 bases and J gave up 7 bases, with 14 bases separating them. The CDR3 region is CASSSAGPWNEQFF. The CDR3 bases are TGTGCCAGCAGCTCAGCAGGGCCCTGGAATGAGCAGTTCTTC.

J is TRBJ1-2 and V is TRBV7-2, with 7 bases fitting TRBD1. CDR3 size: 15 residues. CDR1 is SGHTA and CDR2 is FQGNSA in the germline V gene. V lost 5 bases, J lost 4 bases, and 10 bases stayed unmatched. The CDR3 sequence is CASSPGTEKSYGYTF. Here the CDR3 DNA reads TGTGCCAGCAGCCCTGGGACAGAGAAATCCTATGGCTACACCTTC. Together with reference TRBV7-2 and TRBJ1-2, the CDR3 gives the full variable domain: GAGVSQSPSNKVTEKGKDVELRCDPISGHTALYWYRQSLGQGLEFLIYFQGNSAPDKSGLPSDRFSAERTGGSVSTLTIQRTQQEDSAVYLCASSPGTEKSYGYTFGSGTRLTVV.

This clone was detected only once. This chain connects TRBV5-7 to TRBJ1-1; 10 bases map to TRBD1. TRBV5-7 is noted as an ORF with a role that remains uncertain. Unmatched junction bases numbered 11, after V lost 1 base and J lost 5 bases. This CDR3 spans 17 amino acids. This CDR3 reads CASSLFRDRGRRTEAFF. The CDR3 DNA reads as TGTGCCAGCAGCTTGTTCCGGGACAGGGGAAGGAGGACTGAAGCTTTCTTT.

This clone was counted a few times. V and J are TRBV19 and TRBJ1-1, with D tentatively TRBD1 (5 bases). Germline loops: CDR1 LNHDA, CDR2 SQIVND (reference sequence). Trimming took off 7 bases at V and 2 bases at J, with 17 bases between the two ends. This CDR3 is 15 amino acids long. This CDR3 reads CASIGAPPSNTEAFF. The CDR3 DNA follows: TGTGCCAGTATAGGGGCTCCCCCGAGTAACACTGAAGCTTTCTTT.

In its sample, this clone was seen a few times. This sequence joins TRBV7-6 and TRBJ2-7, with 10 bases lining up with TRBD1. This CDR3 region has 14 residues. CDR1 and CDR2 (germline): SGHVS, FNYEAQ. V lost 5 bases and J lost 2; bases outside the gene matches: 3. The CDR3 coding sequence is TGTGCCAGCAGCAAAGACAGGGGGCCCTACGAGCAGTACTTC. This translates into CASSKDRGPYEQYF. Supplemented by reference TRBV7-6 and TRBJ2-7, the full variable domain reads GAGVSQSPRYKVTKRGQDVALRCDPISGHVSLYWYRQALGQGPEFLTYFNYEAQQDKSGLPNDRFSAERPEGSISTLTIQRTEQRDSAMYRCASSKDRGPYEQYFGPGTRLTVT.

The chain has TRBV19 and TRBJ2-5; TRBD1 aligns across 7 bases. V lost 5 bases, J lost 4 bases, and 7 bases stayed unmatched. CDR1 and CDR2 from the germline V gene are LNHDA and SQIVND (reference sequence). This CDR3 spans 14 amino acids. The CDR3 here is CASSASGQSETQYF. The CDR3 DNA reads TGTGCCAGTAGTGCATCGGGACAGTCAGAGACCCAGTACTTC.

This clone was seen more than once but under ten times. CDR3 amino acids: CASRTGQGKYYGYTF. CDR3 in DNA: TGTGCCAGCAGGACAGGACAGGGCAAGTACTATGGCTACACCTTC. This chain connects TRBV2 to TRBJ1-2; 8 bases map to TRBD1. This CDR3 has 15 residues. V lost 6 bases and J lost 3; bases outside the gene matches: 9. The germline gives CDR1 SNHLY, CDR2 FYNNEI.

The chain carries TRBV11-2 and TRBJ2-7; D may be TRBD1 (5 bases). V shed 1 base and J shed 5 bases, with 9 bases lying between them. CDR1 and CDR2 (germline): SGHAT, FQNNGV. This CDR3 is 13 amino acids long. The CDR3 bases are TGTGCCAGCAGCTTAGCCAGGGCCCACGAGCAGTACTTC. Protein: CASSLARAHEQYF.

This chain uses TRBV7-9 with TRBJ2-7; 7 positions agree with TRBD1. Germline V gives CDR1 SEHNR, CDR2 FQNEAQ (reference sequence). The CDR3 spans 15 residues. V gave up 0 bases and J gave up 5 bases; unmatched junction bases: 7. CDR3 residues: CASSLAWKGGHEQYF. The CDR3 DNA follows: TGTGCCAGCAGCTTAGCGTGGAAAGGGGGCCACGAGCAGTACTTC.

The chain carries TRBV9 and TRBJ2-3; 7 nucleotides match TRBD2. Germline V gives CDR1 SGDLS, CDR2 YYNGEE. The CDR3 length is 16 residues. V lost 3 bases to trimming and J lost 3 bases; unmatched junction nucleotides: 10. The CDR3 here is CASSGSRDYTTDTQYF. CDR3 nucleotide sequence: TGTGCCAGCAGCGGATCTAGGGACTATACAACAGATACGCAGTATTTT.

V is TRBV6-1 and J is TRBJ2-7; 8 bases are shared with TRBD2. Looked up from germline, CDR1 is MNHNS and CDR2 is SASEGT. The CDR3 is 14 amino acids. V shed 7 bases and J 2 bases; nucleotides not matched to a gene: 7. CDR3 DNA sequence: TGTGCCAGCAACGGGGGGGGATCCACCTACGAGCAGTACTTC. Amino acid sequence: CASNGGGSTYEQYF.

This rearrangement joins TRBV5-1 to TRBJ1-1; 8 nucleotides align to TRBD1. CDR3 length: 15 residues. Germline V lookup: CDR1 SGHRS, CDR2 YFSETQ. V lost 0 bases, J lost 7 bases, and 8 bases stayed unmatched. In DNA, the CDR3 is TGCGCCAGCAGCTTGGCCGCAACAGGGGGAAATGAAGCTTTCTTT. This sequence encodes CASSLAATGGNEAFF.

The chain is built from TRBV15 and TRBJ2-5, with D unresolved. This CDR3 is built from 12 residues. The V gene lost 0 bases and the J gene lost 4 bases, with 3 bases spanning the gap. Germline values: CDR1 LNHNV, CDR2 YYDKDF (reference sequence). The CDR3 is CATSRDLETQYF. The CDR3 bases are TGTGCCACCAGCAGAGACTTAGAGACCCAGTACTTC.

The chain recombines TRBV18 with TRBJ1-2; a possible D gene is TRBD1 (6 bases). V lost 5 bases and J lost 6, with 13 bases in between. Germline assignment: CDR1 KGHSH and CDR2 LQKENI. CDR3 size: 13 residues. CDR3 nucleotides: TGTGCCAGCTCAATTTCAACAGGGAATGGCTACACCTTC. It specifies CASSISTGNGYTF. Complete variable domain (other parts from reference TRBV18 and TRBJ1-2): NAGVMQNPRHLVRRRGQEARLRCSPMKGHSHVYWYRQLPEEGLKFMVYLQKENIIDESGMPKERFSAEFPKEGPSILRIQQVVRGDSAAYFCASSISTGNGYTFGSGTRLTVV.

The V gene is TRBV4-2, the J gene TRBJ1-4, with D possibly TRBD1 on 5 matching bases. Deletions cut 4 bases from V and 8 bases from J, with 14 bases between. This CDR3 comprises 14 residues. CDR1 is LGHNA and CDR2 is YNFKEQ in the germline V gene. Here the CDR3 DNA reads TGTGCCAGCAGCCCGCGGGACTTTGCCGAAAAACTGTTTTTT. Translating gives CASSPRDFAEKLFF.

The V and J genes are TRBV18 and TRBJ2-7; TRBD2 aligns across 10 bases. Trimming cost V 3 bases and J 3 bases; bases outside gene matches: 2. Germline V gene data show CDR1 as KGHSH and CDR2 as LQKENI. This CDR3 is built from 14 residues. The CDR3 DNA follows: TGTGCCAGCTCACCTGCTAGCGGGGGCTACGAGCAGTACTTC. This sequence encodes CASSPASGGYEQYF.

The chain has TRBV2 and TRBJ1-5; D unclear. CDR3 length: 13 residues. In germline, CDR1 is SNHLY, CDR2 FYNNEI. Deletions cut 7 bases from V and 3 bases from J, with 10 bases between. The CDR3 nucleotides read TGTGCCAGCATGGCAGAATTCAATCAGCCCCAGCATTTT. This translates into CASMAEFNQPQHF.

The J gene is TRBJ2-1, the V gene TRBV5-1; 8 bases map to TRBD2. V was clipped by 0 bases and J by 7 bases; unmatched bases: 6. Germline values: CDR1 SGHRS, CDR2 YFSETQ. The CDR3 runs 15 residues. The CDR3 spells CASSLAGGPWNEQFF. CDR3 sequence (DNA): TGCGCCAGCAGCTTGGCGGGGGGGCCTTGGAATGAGCAGTTCTTC. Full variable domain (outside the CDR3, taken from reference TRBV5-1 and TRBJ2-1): KAGVTQTPRYLIKTRGQQVTLSCSPISGHRSVSWYQQTPGQGLQFLFEYFSETQRNKGNFPGRFSGRQFSNSRSEMNVSTLELGDSALYLCASSLAGGPWNEQFFGPGTRLTVL.

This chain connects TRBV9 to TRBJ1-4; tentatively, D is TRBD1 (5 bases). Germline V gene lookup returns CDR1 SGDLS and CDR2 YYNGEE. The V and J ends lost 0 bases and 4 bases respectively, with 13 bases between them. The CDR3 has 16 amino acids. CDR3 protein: CASSVGLDSLNEKLFF. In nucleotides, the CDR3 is TGTGCCAGCAGCGTAGGACTAGACAGCCTTAATGAAAAACTGTTTTTT.

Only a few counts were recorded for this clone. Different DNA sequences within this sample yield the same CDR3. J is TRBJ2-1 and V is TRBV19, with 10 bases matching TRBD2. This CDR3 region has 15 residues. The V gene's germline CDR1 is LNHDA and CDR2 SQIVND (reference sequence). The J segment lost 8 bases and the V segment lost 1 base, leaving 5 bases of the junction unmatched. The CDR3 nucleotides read TGTGCCAGTAGTATAGCAGCGGGGGGGCCCTATGAGCAGTTCTTC. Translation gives CASSIAAGGPYEQFF. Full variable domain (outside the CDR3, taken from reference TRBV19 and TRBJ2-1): DGGITQSPKYLFRKEGQNVTLSCEQNLNHDAMYWYRQDPGQGLRLIYYSQIVNDFQKGDIAEGYSVSREKKESFPLTVTSAQKNPTAFYLCASSIAAGGPYEQFFGPGTRLTVL.

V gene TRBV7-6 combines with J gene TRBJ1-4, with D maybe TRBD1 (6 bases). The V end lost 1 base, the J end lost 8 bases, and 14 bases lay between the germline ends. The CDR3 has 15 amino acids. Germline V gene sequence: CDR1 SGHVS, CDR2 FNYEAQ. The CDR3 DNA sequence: TGTGCCAGCAGCTTAGAGGCGACAGGCGGGGAAAAACTGTTTTTT. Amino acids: CASSLEATGGEKLFF. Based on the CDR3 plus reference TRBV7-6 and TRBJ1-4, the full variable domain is GAGVSQSPRYKVTKRGQDVALRCDPISGHVSLYWYRQALGQGPEFLTYFNYEAQQDKSGLPNDRFSAERPEGSISTLTIQRTEQRDSAMYRCASSLEATGGEKLFFGSGTQLSVL.

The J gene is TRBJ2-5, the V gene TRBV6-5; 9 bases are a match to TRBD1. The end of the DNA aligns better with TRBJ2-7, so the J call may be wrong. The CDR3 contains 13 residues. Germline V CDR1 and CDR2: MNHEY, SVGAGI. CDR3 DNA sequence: TGTGCCAGCAGGAGACAGGGGGAGGGCGAGCAGTACTTC. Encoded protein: CASRRQGEGEQYF.

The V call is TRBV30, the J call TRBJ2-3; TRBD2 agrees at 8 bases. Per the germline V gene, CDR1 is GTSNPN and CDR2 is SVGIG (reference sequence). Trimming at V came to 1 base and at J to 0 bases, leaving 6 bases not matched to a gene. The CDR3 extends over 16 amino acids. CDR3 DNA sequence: TGTGCCTGGAGTGGTGGAGCGGGGGCTAGCACAGATACGCAGTATTTT. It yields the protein CAWSGGAGASTDTQYF.

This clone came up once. The CDR3 nucleotides read TGTGCCAGCTGGGGGGGTCTCTCTGGAAACACCATATATTTT. The encoded protein is CASWGGLSGNTIYF. The rearrangement joins TRBV2 to TRBJ1-3; tentative D call: TRBD1 (5 bases). This CDR3 has 14 residues. With 8 bases removed from V and 0 bases from J, the gap between germline ends came to 11 bases. CDR1 and CDR2 (germline): SNHLY, FYNNEI.

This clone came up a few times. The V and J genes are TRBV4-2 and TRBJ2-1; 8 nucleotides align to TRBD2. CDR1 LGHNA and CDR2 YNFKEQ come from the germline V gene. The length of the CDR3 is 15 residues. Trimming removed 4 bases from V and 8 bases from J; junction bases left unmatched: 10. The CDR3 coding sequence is TGTGCCAGCAGCCCCAGCGGGGGCCTCGGCGATGAGCAGTTCTTC. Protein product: CASSPSGGLGDEQFF.